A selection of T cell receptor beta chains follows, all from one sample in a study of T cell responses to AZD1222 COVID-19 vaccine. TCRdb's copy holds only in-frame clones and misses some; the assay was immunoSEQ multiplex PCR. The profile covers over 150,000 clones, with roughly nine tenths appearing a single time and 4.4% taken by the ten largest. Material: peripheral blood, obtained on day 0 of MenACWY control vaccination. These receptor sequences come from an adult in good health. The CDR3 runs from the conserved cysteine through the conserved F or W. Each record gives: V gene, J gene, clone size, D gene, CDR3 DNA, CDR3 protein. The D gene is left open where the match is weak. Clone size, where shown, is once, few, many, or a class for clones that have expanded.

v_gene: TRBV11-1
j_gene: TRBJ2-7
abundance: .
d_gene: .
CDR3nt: TGTGCCAGCAGCTCCCTTACTTACTCGAAGGACTACGAGCAGTACTTC
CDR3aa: CASSSLTYSKDYEQYF

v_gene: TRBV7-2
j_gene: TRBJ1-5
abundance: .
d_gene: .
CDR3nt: TGTGCCAGCAGCGGCCATAGGGGGGCAAATCAGCCCCAGCATTTT
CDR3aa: CASSGHRGANQPQHF

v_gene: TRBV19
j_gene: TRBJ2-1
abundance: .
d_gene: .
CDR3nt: TGTGCCAGTAGTATTAGCTCCGAACAGGGAATGGTTCGGGTCCACCCTAACAATGAGCAGTTCTTC
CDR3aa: CASSISSEQGMVRVHPNNEQFF

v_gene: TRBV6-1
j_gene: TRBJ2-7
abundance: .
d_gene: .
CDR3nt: TGTGCCAGCAGTGAACCCCGGGGTCGTCGACACGAGCAGTACTTC
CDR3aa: CASSEPRGRRHEQYF

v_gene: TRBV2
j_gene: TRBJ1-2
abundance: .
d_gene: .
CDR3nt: TGTGCCAGCCCTCCTTTTGCTACCAGCTATGGCTACACCTTC
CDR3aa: CASPPFATSYGYTF

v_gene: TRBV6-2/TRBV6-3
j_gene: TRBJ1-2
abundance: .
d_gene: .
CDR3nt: TGTGCCAGCAGTTACCCCGGGACGCTAGCTAACTATGGCTACACCTTC
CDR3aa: CASSYPGTLANYGYTF

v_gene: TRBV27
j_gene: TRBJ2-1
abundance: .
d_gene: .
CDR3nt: TGTGCCAGCAGTGGGGGAGCCTACAATGAGCAGTTCTTC
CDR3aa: CASSGGAYNEQFF

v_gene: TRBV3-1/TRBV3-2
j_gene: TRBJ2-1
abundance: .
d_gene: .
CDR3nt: TGTGCCAGCAGCCAAGTCCCGCAGAGCTCCTACAATGAGCAGTTCTTC
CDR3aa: CASSQVPQSSYNEQFF

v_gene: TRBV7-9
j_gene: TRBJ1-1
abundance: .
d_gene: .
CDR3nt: TGTGCCAGCAGCTTAGGCGGTGCAGACGCTGAAGCTTTCTTT
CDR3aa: CASSLGGADAEAFF

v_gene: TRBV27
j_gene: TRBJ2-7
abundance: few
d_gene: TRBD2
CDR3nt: TGTGCCAGCAGTGGACTAGCGGGATTCGAGCAGTACTTC
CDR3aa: CASSGLAGFEQYF

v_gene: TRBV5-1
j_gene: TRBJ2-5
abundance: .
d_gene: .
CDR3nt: TGCGCCAGCAGCCCTAAGCGCGTCGCGGAGACCCAGTACTTC
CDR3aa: CASSPKRVAETQYF

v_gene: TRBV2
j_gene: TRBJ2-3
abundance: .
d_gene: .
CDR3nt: TGTGCCAGCAGTGGGGGGACGGGTCGCACAGATACGCAGTATTTT
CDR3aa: CASSGGTGRTDTQYF

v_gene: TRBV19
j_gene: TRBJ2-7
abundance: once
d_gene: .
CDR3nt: TGTGCCAGTAGTATAGACACAGGGCACTACGAGCAGTACTTC
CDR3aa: CASSIDTGHYEQYF

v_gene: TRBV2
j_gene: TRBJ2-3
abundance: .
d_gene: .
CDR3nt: TGTGCCAGCAGTGATAGGGTCCGGGCCACAGATACGCAGTATTTT
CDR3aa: CASSDRVRATDTQYF

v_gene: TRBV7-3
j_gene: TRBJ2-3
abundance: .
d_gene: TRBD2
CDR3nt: TGTGCCAGCAGCTTAATGGTCGCGGTAGCGGGAAGCACAGATACGCAGTATTTT
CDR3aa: CASSLMVAVAGSTDTQYF

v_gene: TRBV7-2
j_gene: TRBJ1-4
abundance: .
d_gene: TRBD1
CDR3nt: TGTGCCAGCAGCTTAGTGACAGGGTTAAATGAAAAACTGTTTTTT
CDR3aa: CASSLVTGLNEKLFF

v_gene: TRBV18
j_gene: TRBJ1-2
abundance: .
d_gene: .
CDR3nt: TGTGCCAGCTCACCACTTAGTGGGAACTATGAGGGCTACACCTTC
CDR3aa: CASSPLSGNYEGYTF

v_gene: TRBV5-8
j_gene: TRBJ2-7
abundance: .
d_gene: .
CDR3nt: TGTGCCAGCAGCTTGTCCGGGACGTCCTACGAGCAGTACTTC
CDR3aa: CASSLSGTSYEQYF

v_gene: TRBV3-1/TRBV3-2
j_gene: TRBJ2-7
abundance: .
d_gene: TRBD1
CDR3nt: TGTGCCAGCAGCCAAGGAGACAGGGGGCGCGACGAGCAGTACTTC
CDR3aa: CASSQGDRGRDEQYF

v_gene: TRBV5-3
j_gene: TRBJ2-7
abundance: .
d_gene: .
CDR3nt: TGTGCCAGAAGCTTTGAGGACCCCCTCTCCTACGAGCAGTACTTC
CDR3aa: CARSFEDPLSYEQYF

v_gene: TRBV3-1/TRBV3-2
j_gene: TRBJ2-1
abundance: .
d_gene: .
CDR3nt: TGTGCCAGCAGCCAATTAAAGTCAGGGGCCGGCACCGATGAGCAGTTCTTC
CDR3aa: CASSQLKSGAGTDEQFF

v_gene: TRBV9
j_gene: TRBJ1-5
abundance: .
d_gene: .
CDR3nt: TGTGCCAGCAGCGGGGGGGTAATAGAAGGTCAGCCCCAGCATTTT
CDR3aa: CASSGGVIEGQPQHF

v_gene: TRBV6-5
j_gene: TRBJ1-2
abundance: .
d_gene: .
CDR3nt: TGTGCCAGCATTCCCCAGGGAGGGCGGGATGGCTACACCTTC
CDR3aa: CASIPQGGRDGYTF

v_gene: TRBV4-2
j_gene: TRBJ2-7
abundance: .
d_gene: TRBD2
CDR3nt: TGTGCCAGCAGCCAATCTAGCGGGAGTAATGCCTACGAGCAGTACTTC
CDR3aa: CASSQSSGSNAYEQYF

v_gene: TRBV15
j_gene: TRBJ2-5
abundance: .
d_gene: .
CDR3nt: TGTGCCACCAGCAGAGAAGGCGTCGGGACCCAGTACTTC
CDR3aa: CATSREGVGTQYF

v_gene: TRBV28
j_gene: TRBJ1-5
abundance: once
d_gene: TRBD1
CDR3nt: TGTGCCAGCAACGAACAGGGGGCTGAAAATCAGCCCCAGCATTTT
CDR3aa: CASNEQGAENQPQHF

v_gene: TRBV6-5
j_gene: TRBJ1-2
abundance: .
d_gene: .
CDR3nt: TGTGCCAGCAGTTACGCAGAATCAAACGGCTACACCTTC
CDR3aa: CASSYAESNGYTF

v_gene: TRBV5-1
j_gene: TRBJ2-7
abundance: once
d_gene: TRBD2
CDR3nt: TGCGCCAGCACCCCATCCTCGGGAGGTCTCGACGAGCAGTACTTC
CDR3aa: CASTPSSGGLDEQYF

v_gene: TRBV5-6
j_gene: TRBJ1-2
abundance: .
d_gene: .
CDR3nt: TGTGCCAGCAGCTTGGGCCCAGGCATCTATGGCTACACCTTC
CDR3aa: CASSLGPGIYGYTF

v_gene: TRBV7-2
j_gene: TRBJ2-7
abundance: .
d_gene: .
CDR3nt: TGTGCCAGCAGCTTAGCCGTGGGTTACAGAGACGAGCAGTACTTC
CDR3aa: CASSLAVGYRDEQYF

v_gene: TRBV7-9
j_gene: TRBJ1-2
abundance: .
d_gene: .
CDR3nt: TGTGCCAGCAGCCCCGAAGGAGGGGGATTGGGCTATGGCTACACCTTC
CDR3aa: CASSPEGGGLGYGYTF

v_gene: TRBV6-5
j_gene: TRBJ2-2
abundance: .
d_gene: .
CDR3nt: TGTGCCATCGGCAAAAGCGAGGCGAGGGCCGGGGAGCTGTTTTTT
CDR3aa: CAIGKSEARAGELFF

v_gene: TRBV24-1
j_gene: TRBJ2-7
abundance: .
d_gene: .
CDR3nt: TGTGCCACCAGTAGGCGCGGGAAGAGTGACGAGCAGTACTTC
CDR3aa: CATSRRGKSDEQYF

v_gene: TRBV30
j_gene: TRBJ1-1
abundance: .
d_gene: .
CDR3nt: TGTGCCTGGACCGGGGGATCCAACACTGAAGCTTTCTTT
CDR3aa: CAWTGGSNTEAFF

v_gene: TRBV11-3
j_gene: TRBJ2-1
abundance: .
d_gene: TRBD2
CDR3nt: TGTGCCAGCAGCTTGACTAGCGGGAGTTCGAGCAATGAGCAGTTCTTC
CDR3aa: CASSLTSGSSSNEQFF

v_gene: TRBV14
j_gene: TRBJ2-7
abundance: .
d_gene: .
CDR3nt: TGTGCCAGCAGCCAAGGGCACCCGACTCGGACAGCGATCTCCTACGAGCAGTACTTC
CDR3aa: CASSQGHPTRTAISYEQYF

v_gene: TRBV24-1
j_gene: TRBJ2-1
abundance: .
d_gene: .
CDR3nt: TGTGCCACCAGTGATGAAGCGCTAAGCTCCTACAATGAGCAGTTCTTC
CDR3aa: CATSDEALSSYNEQFF

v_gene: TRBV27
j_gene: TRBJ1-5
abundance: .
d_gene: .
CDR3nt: TGTGCCAGCAGGACAGGCAGGGGTCAGCCCCAGCATTTT
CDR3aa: CASRTGRGQPQHF

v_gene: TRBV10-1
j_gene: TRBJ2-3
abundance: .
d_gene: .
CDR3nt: TGCGCCAGCAGCCCTCGTGGTGGGGGAGCGACAGATACGCAGTATTTT
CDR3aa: CASSPRGGGATDTQYF

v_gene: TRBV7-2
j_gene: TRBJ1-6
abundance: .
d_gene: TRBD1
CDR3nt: TGTGCCAGCAGCTTCTCCAGGGGGACAAGCTCCTATAATTCACCCCTCCACTTT
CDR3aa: CASSFSRGTSSYNSPLHF

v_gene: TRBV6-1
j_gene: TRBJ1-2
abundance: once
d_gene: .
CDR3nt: TGTGCCAGCAGTGAGGCAGGGGAGGGCTATGGCTACACCTTC
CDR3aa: CASSEAGEGYGYTF

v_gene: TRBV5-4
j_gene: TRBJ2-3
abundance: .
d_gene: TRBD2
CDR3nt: TGTGCCAGCAGCTCGGGGGGGACTACCCAAGATACGCAGTATTTT
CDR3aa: CASSSGGTTQDTQYF

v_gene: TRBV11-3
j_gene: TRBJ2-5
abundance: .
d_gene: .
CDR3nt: TGTGCCAGCAGCTTAGACCCCAGGGAAGAGACCCAGTACTTC
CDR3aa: CASSLDPREETQYF

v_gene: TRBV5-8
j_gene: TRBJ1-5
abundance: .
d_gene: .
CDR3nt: TGTGCCAGCAGCCCCCGCGGGCAGGGCGTTCAGCCCCAGCATTTT
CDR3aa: CASSPRGQGVQPQHF

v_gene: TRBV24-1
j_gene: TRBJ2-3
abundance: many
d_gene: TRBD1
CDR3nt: TGTGCCACCAGTGAACCCGGGACAGCAGATACGCAGTATTTT
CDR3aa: CATSEPGTADTQYF

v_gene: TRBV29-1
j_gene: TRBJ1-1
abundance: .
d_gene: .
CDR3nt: TGCAGCGTGAATGACGGGAGAGGGGGGAAAGTTGAAGCTTTCTTT
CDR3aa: CSVNDGRGGKVEAFF

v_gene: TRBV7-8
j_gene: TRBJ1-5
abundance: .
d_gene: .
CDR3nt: TGTGCCAGCAGCTCCGAGGCTAGGCTGGGGGCAGCTCAGCCCCAGCATTTT
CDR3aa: CASSSEARLGAAQPQHF

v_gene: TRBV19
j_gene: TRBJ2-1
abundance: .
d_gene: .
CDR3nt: TGTGCCAGTAGCGATACTAGTGGGGGGTACAATGAGCAGTTCTTC
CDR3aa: CASSDTSGGYNEQFF

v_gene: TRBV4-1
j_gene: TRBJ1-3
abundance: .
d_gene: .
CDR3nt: TGCGCCAGCAGCCACGATAACACGGGGGGCCTATCAAACACCATATATTTT
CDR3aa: CASSHDNTGGLSNTIYF

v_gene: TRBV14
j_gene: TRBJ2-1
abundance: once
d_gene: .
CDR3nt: TGTGCCAGCAGCCAAGACAGGCTCTCCTACAATGAGCAGTTCTTC
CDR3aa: CASSQDRLSYNEQFF

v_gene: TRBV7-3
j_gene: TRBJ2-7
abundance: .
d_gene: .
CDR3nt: TGTGCCAGCAGCCCATCCGGGACATCAACCTACGAGCAGTACTTC
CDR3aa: CASSPSGTSTYEQYF

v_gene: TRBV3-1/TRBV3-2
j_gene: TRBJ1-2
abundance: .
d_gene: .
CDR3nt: TGTGCCAGCAGCCAAGATCGAGGGGAGGAAGGCTACACCTTC
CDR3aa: CASSQDRGEEGYTF

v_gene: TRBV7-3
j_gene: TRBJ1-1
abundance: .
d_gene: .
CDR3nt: TGTGCCAGCCGTTCCGCGGGGGGCGCAGGAGCTGAAGCTTTCTTT
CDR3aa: CASRSAGGAGAEAFF

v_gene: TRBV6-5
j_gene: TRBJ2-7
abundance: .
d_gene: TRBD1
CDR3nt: TGTGCCAGCAGGGGAGGGACAGGGGGCAACGAGCAGTACTTC
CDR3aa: CASRGGTGGNEQYF

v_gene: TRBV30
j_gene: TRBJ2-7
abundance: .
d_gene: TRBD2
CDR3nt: TGTGCCTGGAGTGTATCGTCTAGCGGGAGAAACGAGCAGTACTTC
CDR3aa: CAWSVSSSGRNEQYF